Shown below are 3 T cell receptor beta chains from a single sample sequenced in a study of Graves' ophthalmopathy and Graves' hyperthyroidism. Beta-chain TCR CDR3 regions were amplified from RNA transcripts. RT-PCR with HTBI primers came first, then second-round multiplex PCR. TCRdb re-analysed the multiplex PCR reads in MiXCR, keeping a single row per CDR3 protein. This sample has 580,000 or so distinct CDR3 sequences; approximately 35% occur once, and the top ten carry about 4%. Material: peripheral blood or thyroid tissue (not recorded which). These receptors originate from an adult man with Graves' hyperthyroidism.

V and J are TRBV24-1 and TRBJ1-5, with 9 positions matching TRBD1. The CDR3 length is 15 residues. After removal of 9 bases from V and 1 base from J, the junction contained 6 bases not matched to a gene. CDR1 is KGHDR, CDR2 SFDVKD, per germline. This chain's CDR3 is CATGPGQGSNQPQHF. CDR3 nucleotide sequence: TGTGCCACCGGACCGGGACAGGGAAGCAATCAGCCCCAGCATTTT.

Regarding this clonotype: A much larger clone sits a single nucleotide away, making a read error possible. The V call is TRBV29-1, the J call TRBJ2-5, with D perhaps TRBD1 (6 bases). Germline values: CDR1 SQVTM, CDR2 ANQGSEA. This CDR3 spans 13 amino acids. For the CDR3, the DNA is TGCAGAGTTGATCGAGGGGGAGAAGAGACCCAGTACTTC. Translated: CRVDRGGEETQYF.

This clonotype was seen a single time. One end of the junction is discordant with germline, which a read error may explain. The genes are TRBV12-3 or TRBV12-4 and TRBJ2-5, with D maybe TRBD2 (5 bases). This CDR3 has 15 amino acids. The DNA of the CDR3 is TGTGCCAGCAGTTTAAACGGTCGGGTTGGTTGGGAGCAGCTCTTC. Its protein product is CASSLNGRVGWEQLF.